This entry features one TCR beta chain sequence. The antigen remains undetermined. This CDR3 has 14 residues. Germline CDR1 and CDR2: SQVTM and ANQGSEA. The V gene lost 5 bases and the J gene lost 4 bases, with 17 bases spanning the gap. This sample stems from a study of T cells in localized non-small cell lung cancer. General study findings and limits: Multi-region tumor sequencing was not done, so intratumor heterogeneity could not be excluded. In the blood, greater T cell density corresponded to longer overall survival. Adjacent lung was found to contain a median about 60 of the top 100 tumor clones.

Only in-frame clones appear in the TCRdb table, and some are missing; sequencing was by immunoSEQ multiplex PCR. The sample comprises 50,000 or so clones, around 81% of which are singletons, and just under 20% rests with the top ten. This TCR was recovered from a female donor at least 60 years old with stage II squamous cell lung carcinoma. The V call is TRBV29-1, the J call TRBJ1-1, with D tentatively TRBD1 (6 bases). This specimen consisted of peripheral blood, obtained before any cancer treatment. The CDR3 region is CSVLQGFSSTEAFF. CDR3 coding DNA: TGCAGCGTTTTACAGGGCTTTAGCAGCACTGAAGCTTTCTTT. Complete variable domain (other parts from reference TRBV29-1 and TRBJ1-1): SAVISQKPSRDICQRGTSLTIQCQVDSQVTMMFWYRQQPGQSLTLIATANQGSEATYESGFVIDKFPISRPNLTFSTLTVSNMSPEDSSIYLCSVLQGFSSTEAFFGQGTRLTVV.